The present T cell receptor (beta chain) was sequenced within a study of blood T cell repertoires in COVID-19. Trimming removed 6 bases at V and 3 bases at J, with 7 bases between. Germline loops: CDR1 KGHDR, CDR2 SFDVKD. The CDR3 spans 12 residues. Sequenced by immunoSEQ multiplex PCR; TCRdb stores in-frame clones only, minus some. The sample has around 94,000 clones; around 87% are singletons. The specimen was peripheral blood. The source of this sequence is a man over 45 with active or convalescent COVID-19. This chain uses TRBV24-1 with TRBJ2-5; possibly TRBD1 for D (6 bases). CDR3 sequence reads: CATSSGEETQYF. The DNA of the CDR3 is TGTGCCACCAGTTCAGGGGAAGAGACCCAGTACTTC.